These 26 T cell receptor beta chains share one sample of origin, sequenced in a study of cytomegalovirus exposure and HLA in healthy donors. The PCR was carried out with 60 Vbeta primers and 13 Jbeta primers. The data were produced by immunoSEQ multiplex PCR, yet TCRdb's version contains in-frame clones alone and is incomplete. The sample lists about 140,000 clones, 70% to 90% occurring once. Sample: PBMCs. The receptors here all came from a man over 45 in good health and CMV-seronegative.

The J gene is TRBJ1-6, the V gene TRBV28; D gene uncertain. The ends were cut back, 10 bases at V and 8 bases at J, with 12 bases in the middle. CDR3 size: 12 residues. CDR1 and CDR2 from the germline V gene are MDHEN and SYDVKM. This chain's CDR3 is CATAIMDSPLHF. The CDR3 DNA reads as TGTGCCACCGCGATAATGGATTCACCCCTCCACTTT.

CDR3 in amino acids: CASSLDLGRVTGGNTIYF. The CDR3 bases are TGTGCCAGCAGCTTAGACCTCGGGCGGGTTACCGGAGGGAACACCATATATTTT. The chain carries TRBV11-2 and TRBJ1-3; D not resolved. The CDR3 length is 18 residues. Germline assignment: CDR1 SGHAT and CDR2 FQNNGV. V lost 0 bases, J lost 7 bases, and 22 bases lay in between.

The CDR3 coding sequence is TGTGCCTGGAGTGTACCACTAGCGGGGGCCGTGAACACCGGGGAGCTGTTTTTT. It is translated as CAWSVPLAGAVNTGELFF. The chain links TRBV30 to TRBJ2-2; 11 bases fit TRBD2. The CDR3 covers 18 residues. Germline values: CDR1 GTSNPN, CDR2 SVGIG (reference sequence). The trim removed 0 bases at V and 1 base at J, leaving 7 bases unmatched.

This clone was counted between two and nine times. The V call is TRBV19, the J call TRBJ1-1, with D possibly matching TRBD1 (5 bases). Trimming took 7 bases from V and 4 from J, leaving 10 bases between them. The germline V gene has CDR1 LNHDA and CDR2 SQIVND (reference sequence). The CDR3 has 12 amino acids. CDR3 protein: CASKGHGTEAFF. For the CDR3, the DNA is TGTGCCAGTAAGGGGCATGGCACTGAAGCTTTCTTT.

The chain joins TRBV19 to TRBJ1-4; 10 nucleotides agree with TRBD1. Looked up from germline, CDR1 is LNHDA and CDR2 is SQIVND (reference sequence). V was clipped by 7 bases and J by 2 bases; unmatched bases: 13. The CDR3 is 18 residues long. The chain's CDR3 is CASKEWTGGRSTNEKLFF. The CDR3 nucleotides read TGTGCCAGTAAGGAATGGACAGGGGGGCGTTCGACTAATGAAAAACTGTTTTTT.

CDR3 amino acids: CATGIDTEAFF. For the CDR3, the DNA is TGTGCCACAGGTATTGACACTGAAGCTTTCTTT. The chain employs TRBV28 and TRBJ1-1, with unresolved D. The length of the CDR3 is 11 residues. Trimming cost V 10 bases and J 3 bases, with 9 bases left between them. CDR1 is MDHEN, CDR2 SYDVKM, per germline.

V gene TRBV27 combines with J gene TRBJ2-2; D might be TRBD1 (7 bases). The V end lost 4 bases, the J end lost 6 bases, and 12 bases lay between the germline ends. In germline, CDR1 is MNHEY, CDR2 SMNVEV (reference sequence). There are 14 residues in the CDR3. This CDR3 is CASSYTGEAGELFF. The CDR3 DNA reads as TGTGCCAGCAGTTATACAGGGGAGGCCGGGGAGCTGTTTTTT.

V gene TRBV27 combines with J gene TRBJ1-1; no clear D gene. V shed 1 base and J shed 0 bases, with 3 bases lying between them. Germline assignment: CDR1 MNHEY and CDR2 SMNVEV (reference sequence). This CDR3 spans 13 amino acids. The CDR3 coding sequence is TGTGCCAGCAGTTTATTCATGAACACTGAAGCTTTCTTT. Translation gives CASSLFMNTEAFF.

The chain has TRBV27 and TRBJ1-1; TRBD1 aligns across 10 bases. Germline loops: CDR1 MNHEY, CDR2 SMNVEV (reference sequence). This CDR3 region has 15 residues. V shed 4 bases, J shed 1 base, and the junction held 3 bases outside the gene matches. The CDR3 DNA reads TGTGCCAGCAGTTCGTGGACAGGGGGGAACACTGAAGCTTTCTTT. Translating gives CASSSWTGGNTEAFF.

This chain links TRBV6-6 with TRBJ2-7; D unclear. This CDR3 region has 12 residues. Between the trimmed V and J ends, which lost 2 bases and 5 bases, there was a span of 7 bases. CDR1 MNHNY and CDR2 SVGAGI come from the germline V gene (reference sequence). The CDR3 region has the DNA TGTGCCAGCAGTTACCAGGTCCACGAGCAGTACTTC. This encodes CASSYQVHEQYF.

The V gene is TRBV5-1, the J gene TRBJ2-3, with TRBD2 matching over 9 bases. Germline V gives CDR1 SGHRS, CDR2 YFSETQ. With 2 bases clipped from V and 6 bases from J, the junction kept 10 bases outside the gene matches. The CDR3 sequence is 16 residues long. CDR3 DNA sequence: TGCGCCAGCAGCTTTGGGGCTAGCGGGGACGGGGATACGCAGTATTTT. Its protein product is CASSFGASGDGDTQYF.

The chain combines TRBV5-6 with TRBJ2-2; TRBD1 matches at 7 bases. CDR1 is SGHDT and CDR2 is YYEEEE in the germline V gene. V shed 5 bases and J 3 bases; nucleotides not matched to a gene: 7. The CDR3 loop spans 15 amino acids. For the CDR3, the DNA is TGTGCCAGCAGTCTTGGACAGGTGGACACCGGGGAGCTGTTTTTT. Amino acids: CASSLGQVDTGELFF.

This CDR3 is CASSLPRTPLHF. The CDR3 DNA is TGTGCCAGCAGTCTTCCGCGGACACCCCTCCACTTT. V gene TRBV28 combines with J gene TRBJ1-6; D call uncertain. Per germline, CDR1 MDHEN and CDR2 SYDVKM. The CDR3 covers 12 residues. Trimming pared 5 bases from V and 11 bases from J, leaving 10 bases between. Looking up the rest from reference TRBV28 and TRBJ1-6 gives the full variable domain: DVKVTQSSRYLVKRTGEKVFLECVQDMDHENMFWYRQDPGLGLRLIYFSYDVKMKEKGDIPEGYSVSREKKERFSLILESASTNQTSMYLCASSLPRTPLHFGNGTRLTVT.

The chain employs TRBV4-1 and TRBJ1-6, with TRBD1 identical over 9 bases. The CDR3 is 15 amino acids. Germline CDR1 MGHRA, CDR2 YSYEKL. With V trimmed by 3 bases and J by 8 bases, 5 bases remained unmatched. CDR3 loop: CASSHPGQGHSPLHF. Here the CDR3 DNA reads TGCGCCAGCAGCCACCCGGGACAGGGTCATTCACCCCTCCACTTT.

This chain links TRBV4-2 with TRBJ2-3; D is perhaps TRBD2 (6 bases). This CDR3 is built from 14 residues. The germline gives CDR1 LGHNA, CDR2 YNFKEQ. Trimming stripped 2 bases from V and 6 bases from J, with 12 bases between. The CDR3 DNA reads TGTGCCAGCAGCCAAAGTATAGCGGTTGATACGCAGTATTTT. This encodes CASSQSIAVDTQYF.

The CDR3 reads CASSPSEEAGGPGEQFF. CDR3 nucleotides: TGTGCCAGCTCACCCTCGGAGGAAGCGGGAGGGCCGGGTGAGCAGTTCTTC. The chain employs TRBV18 and TRBJ2-1, with 10 bases matching TRBD2. The CDR3 is 17 amino acids. Germline loops: CDR1 KGHSH, CDR2 LQKENI. V lost 3 bases, J lost 9 bases, and 14 bases stayed unmatched. Full variable domain (outside the CDR3, taken from reference TRBV18 and TRBJ2-1): NAGVMQNPRHLVRRRGQEARLRCSPMKGHSHVYWYRQLPEEGLKFMVYLQKENIIDESGMPKERFSAEFPKEGPSILRIQQVVRGDSAAYFCASSPSEEAGGPGEQFFGPGTRLTVL.

The rearrangement links TRBV7-9 to TRBJ1-2; D is possibly TRBD1 (5 bases). Trimming shortened V by 1 base and J by 4 bases, and 7 bases separated the two germline ends. This CDR3 has 13 amino acids. Looked up from germline, CDR1 is SEHNR and CDR2 is FQNEAQ (reference sequence). CDR3 sequence reads: CASSLGQTYGYTF. The CDR3 DNA reads TGTGCCAGCAGCTTAGGACAGACCTATGGCTACACCTTC. Drawing the rest from reference TRBV7-9 and TRBJ1-2, the complete variable domain is DTGVSQNPRHKITKRGQNVTFRCDPISEHNRLYWYRQTLGQGPEFLTYFQNEAQLEKSRLLSDRFSAERPKGSFSTLEIQRTEQGDSAMYLCASSLGQTYGYTFGSGTRLTVV.

The chain has TRBV27 and TRBJ1-2; weak D call: TRBD1 (5 bases). Germline loops: CDR1 MNHEY, CDR2 SMNVEV (reference sequence). Trimming took 7 bases from V and 13 from J, leaving 16 bases between them. This CDR3 spans 11 amino acids. CDR3 sequence reads: CASTGGGPSTF. The CDR3 nucleotides are TGTGCCAGCACCGGGGGAGGGCCCAGCACCTTC.

The chain combines TRBV29-1 with TRBJ2-1; 14 nucleotides agree with TRBD2. The V segment lost 4 bases and the J segment 10 bases; nucleotides outside the gene matches: 12. This CDR3 contains 16 residues. The germline V gene encodes CDR1 SQVTM and CDR2 ANQGSEA. CDR3 bases: TGCAGCGTTGGGGGACTAGCGGGAGCAACCCCCTCCGAGCAGTTCTTC. This translates into CSVGGLAGATPSEQFF.

The CDR3: CSVLDRVVDTQYF. In DNA form, the CDR3 reads TGCAGCGTTTTGGACAGGGTCGTAGATACGCAGTATTTT. The chain uses TRBV29-1 and TRBJ2-3, with 8 nucleotides matching TRBD1. After removal of 5 bases from V and 5 bases from J, the junction contained 6 bases not matched to a gene. The CDR3 has 13 residues. CDR1 and CDR2 (germline): SQVTM, ANQGSEA.

This chain connects TRBV18 to TRBJ1-1; D is uncertain. Germline CDR1 reads KGHSH; CDR2 reads LQKENI. The CDR3 consists of 14 residues. Trimming removed 2 bases at V and 0 bases at J, with 7 bases between. In nucleotides, the CDR3 is TGTGCCAGCTCACCAGACTTCATGAACACTGAAGCTTTCTTT. Amino acid sequence: CASSPDFMNTEAFF. The variable domain in full, completed from reference TRBV18 and TRBJ1-1, reads NAGVMQNPRHLVRRRGQEARLRCSPMKGHSHVYWYRQLPEEGLKFMVYLQKENIIDESGMPKERFSAEFPKEGPSILRIQQVVRGDSAAYFCASSPDFMNTEAFFGQGTRLTVV.

The chain has TRBV6-5 and TRBJ2-7; TRBD1 aligns across 9 bases. Germline V gene data show CDR1 as MNHEY and CDR2 as SVGAGI. The length of the CDR3 is 14 residues. Losses at the gene ends were 5 bases for V and 3 bases for J; bases not matched to a gene: 5. In nucleotides, the CDR3 is TGTGCCAGCAGTAAAGGGACAGGGTTCTACGAGCAGTACTTC. Protein sequence: CASSKGTGFYEQYF.

This chain joins TRBV27 and TRBJ2-7; TRBD1 aligns across 8 bases. V lost 6 bases and J lost 5; bases outside the gene matches: 3. This CDR3 comprises 12 residues. Germline CDR1 and CDR2: MNHEY and SMNVEV (reference sequence). This CDR3 reads CASSLGQDEQYF. CDR3 nucleotide sequence: TGTGCCAGCAGCCTGGGACAGGACGAGCAGTACTTC.

CDR3 loop: CASRAGTEGADTQYF. DNA of the CDR3: TGCGCCAGCAGGGCCGGGACCGAGGGGGCAGATACGCAGTATTTT. The chain has TRBV10-1 and TRBJ2-3, with D possibly TRBD1 on 6 matching bases. This CDR3 region has 15 residues. Per germline, CDR1 WNHNN and CDR2 SYGVQD (reference sequence). V lost 6 bases and J lost 4, with 17 bases in between.

The chain uses TRBV28 and TRBJ1-2; 11 bases match TRBD1. J was trimmed by 7 bases and V by 4 bases; bases with no gene match: 5. Looked up from germline, CDR1 is MDHEN and CDR2 is SYDVKM. The CDR3 extends over 14 amino acids. The CDR3 sequence is CASSSGQGDGGYTF. DNA for the CDR3: TGTGCCAGCAGTTCGGGACAGGGGGATGGTGGCTACACCTTC.

Only a few counts were recorded for this clone. This chain links TRBV6-1 with TRBJ2-7, with 11 bases fitting TRBD1. The trim removed 7 bases at V and 4 bases at J, leaving 6 bases unmatched. There are 14 residues in the CDR3. CDR1 MNHNS and CDR2 SASEGT come from the germline V gene. As DNA, the CDR3 is TGTGCCAGCAATCTATGGGACAGGGGGTACGAGCAGTACTTC. It yields the protein CASNLWDRGYEQYF.